This entry lists 6 T cell receptor beta chains sequenced from one sample in a study of T cell responses to AZD1222 COVID-19 vaccine (dated by TCRdb to about 2021). Library generation was performed with the immunoSEQ multiplex PCR assay. TCRdb obtained this table from immuneACCESS and retained in-frame rearrangements with V and J assigned. These tables miss some clones; where compared with another copy, unresolved V genes account for less than half of the shortfall, and the remainder is unexplained. This sample comprises over 150,000 clones, 70% to 90% of them detected only once. The ten largest clonotypes hold roughly 4% of the sample. The time point label here, explained by the study, means: about 28 days (+/-7) after the second vaccine dose. The sample consisted of peripheral blood, taken 28 days after the second AZD1222 dose. All receptors derive from an adult who received the AZD1222 COVID-19 vaccine.

The CDR3, as DNA: TGTGCCAGCAGTTTGTTTTCACCCCTCCACTTT. This sequence encodes CASSLFSPLHF. V is TRBV2 and J is TRBJ1-6; D remains unclear. Looked up from germline, CDR1 is SNHLY and CDR2 is FYNNEI. The V and J ends lost 5 bases and 9 bases respectively, with 5 bases between them. This CDR3 has 11 residues.

This sequence joins TRBV7-6 and TRBJ1-5; D ambiguous. CDR3 size: 15 residues. CDR1 is SGHVS, CDR2 FNYEAQ, per germline. V was shortened by 1 base and J by 2 bases, with 9 bases between the two germline ends. CDR3 residues: CASSLVAGGNQPQHF. In nucleotides, the CDR3 is TGTGCCAGCAGCTTAGTGGCGGGCGGCAATCAGCCCCAGCATTTT. The variable domain in full, with the rest retrieved from reference TRBV7-6 and TRBJ1-5, is GAGVSQSPRYKVTKRGQDVALRCDPISGHVSLYWYRQALGQGPEFLTYFNYEAQQDKSGLPNDRFSAERPEGSISTLTIQRTEQRDSAMYRCASSLVAGGNQPQHFGDGTRLSIL.

This clone was picked up a small number of times. This sequence joins TRBV19 and TRBJ1-2; 10 nucleotides align to TRBD1. The V gene's germline CDR1 is LNHDA and CDR2 SQIVND (reference sequence). V shed 5 bases and J 6 bases; nucleotides not matched to a gene: 9. This CDR3 contains 15 residues. CDR3 DNA sequence: TGTGCCAGTAGTGGGTCGACAGGGGGCGCGGATGGCTACACCTTC. This sequence encodes CASSGSTGGADGYTF.

The rearrangement uses TRBV4-1 and TRBJ1-2; no definite D call. Deletions cut 0 bases from V and 8 bases from J, with 10 bases between. There are 13 residues in the CDR3. In germline, CDR1 is MGHRA, CDR2 YSYEKL. DNA of the CDR3: TGCGCCAGCAGCCAAGATAGGGCTGGAGGCTACACCTTC. This codes for CASSQDRAGGYTF.

The chain combines TRBV3-1 (or the pseudogene TRBV3-2) with TRBJ1-1; D perhaps matches TRBD1 (6 bases). V was pared by 3 bases and J by 1 base, with 18 bases between. From germline, CDR1 is LGHDT and CDR2 YNNKEL (reference sequence). The CDR3 sequence is 17 residues long. The CDR3 DNA reads TGTGCCAGCAGCCAGCATAACCCCGCAGGGGAGAACACTGAAGCTTTCTTT. It encodes CASSQHNPAGENTEAFF.

Note on this clone: The junction shows a germline mismatch at one end, possibly a read error. The J gene is TRBJ1-6, the V gene TRBV5-4; D gene unclear. Germline loops: CDR1 SGHNT, CDR2 YYREEE (reference sequence). The CDR3 extends over 12 amino acids. The DNA of the CDR3 is TGTGCCAGCACCTTGGGTAATTCACCCCTCCACTTT. Translation: CASTLGNSPLHF.